This is a list of T cell receptor beta chains from one sample in a study of cytomegalovirus exposure and HLA in healthy donors. The method was immunoSEQ multiplex PCR; TCRdb's version includes in-frame clones alone and lacks a portion of them. The data hold 140,000 to 150,000 clones, with 94% observed a single time. Sequencing used PBMCs. Every receptor here comes from a man younger than 35 in good health and CMV-seropositive. Each CDR3 is given with its conserved first and last residue. A D gene is named only where the DNA matches it firmly. Not all rows give a size; the values are once, few, many and, for expanded clones, a class.

CDR3 DNA: TGTGCCAGCAGCTTCCCGGGACAGGAGAACACTGAAGCTTTCTTT
CDR3 protein: CASSFPGQENTEAFF
clone size: -
V gene: TRBV12-1
J gene: TRBJ1-1
D gene: -

CDR3 DNA: TGTGCCAGCAGAGTTAACAGGGGCCCCAATCAGCCCCAGCATTTT
CDR3 protein: CASRVNRGPNQPQHF
clone size: -
V gene: TRBV6-6
J gene: TRBJ1-5
D gene: TRBD1

CDR3 DNA: TGCGCCAGCAGCCAGGGGGGGCAGGGTTACTATGGCTACACCTTC
CDR3 protein: CASSQGGQGYYGYTF
clone size: -
V gene: TRBV4-1
J gene: TRBJ1-2
D gene: -

CDR3 DNA: TGTGCCTGGAACAGGGGCTCCTATAATTCACCCCTCCACTTT
CDR3 protein: CAWNRGSYNSPLHF
clone size: -
V gene: TRBV30
J gene: TRBJ1-6
D gene: TRBD1

CDR3 DNA: TGTGCCAGCAGCTTAACCAGGGGGCGCGAGACTGAAGCTTTCTTT
CDR3 protein: CASSLTRGRETEAFF
clone size: -
V gene: TRBV7-3
J gene: TRBJ1-1
D gene: TRBD1

CDR3 DNA: TGCGCCAGCAGTCATGGAGGACTAGCGGGAGTAGAGACCCAGTACTTC
CDR3 protein: CASSHGGLAGVETQYF
clone size: -
V gene: TRBV4-1
J gene: TRBJ2-5
D gene: TRBD2

CDR3 DNA: TGTGCCAGCAGCCCCGGGACTAGCGGTCTCGATGAGCAGTTCTTC
CDR3 protein: CASSPGTSGLDEQFF
clone size: -
V gene: TRBV4-2
J gene: TRBJ2-1
D gene: TRBD2

CDR3 DNA: TGTGCCAGCAGCTTGGCGGTCGGGAGTGAGCAGTTCTTC
CDR3 protein: CASSLAVGSEQFF
clone size: -
V gene: TRBV5-4
J gene: TRBJ2-1
D gene: -

CDR3 DNA: TGCGCCAGCAGATCCCCCGGGACAGGGGCCTACGAGCAGTACTTC
CDR3 protein: CASRSPGTGAYEQYF
clone size: few
V gene: TRBV5-1
J gene: TRBJ2-7
D gene: TRBD1

CDR3 DNA: TGTGCCAGCAGCGTAGGTGCGGGCTCCTACAATGAGCAGTTCTTC
CDR3 protein: CASSVGAGSYNEQFF
clone size: -
V gene: TRBV9
J gene: TRBJ2-1
D gene: -

CDR3 DNA: TGTGCCAGCAGTTCGGGATGGGCCAAAAACATTCAGTACTTC
CDR3 protein: CASSSGWAKNIQYF
clone size: -
V gene: TRBV27
J gene: TRBJ2-4
D gene: -

CDR3 DNA: TGTGCCACCAGCACTAGTCTCGGCATCTACGAGCAGTACTTC
CDR3 protein: CATSTSLGIYEQYF
clone size: once
V gene: TRBV15
J gene: TRBJ2-7
D gene: -

CDR3 DNA: TGTGCCAGCAGTGTGACAGGGAGCTCCTACAATGAGCAGTTCTTC
CDR3 protein: CASSVTGSSYNEQFF
clone size: -
V gene: TRBV28
J gene: TRBJ2-1
D gene: TRBD1

CDR3 DNA: TGTGCCAGTACCTCCAGCGGAAACACCGGGGAGCTGTTTTTT
CDR3 protein: CASTSSGNTGELFF
clone size: -
V gene: TRBV27
J gene: TRBJ2-2
D gene: -

CDR3 DNA: TGTGCCAGCAGCTTGAAGGTGGGGCAAACAGATACGCAGTATTTT
CDR3 protein: CASSLKVGQTDTQYF
clone size: -
V gene: TRBV5-4
J gene: TRBJ2-3
D gene: -

CDR3 DNA: TGTGCCAGCCGGAGAGCGGCGGGCACAGATACGCAGTATTTT
CDR3 protein: CASRRAAGTDTQYF
clone size: -
V gene: TRBV5-4
J gene: TRBJ2-3
D gene: -

CDR3 DNA: TGTGCCAGTAGTAACCCCCGGACAGATGAAAAACTGTTTTTT
CDR3 protein: CASSNPRTDEKLFF
clone size: -
V gene: TRBV19
J gene: TRBJ1-4
D gene: -

CDR3 DNA: TGTGCCAGCAGCCGACTTACAGGGATTGAGACCCAGTACTTC
CDR3 protein: CASSRLTGIETQYF
clone size: -
V gene: TRBV6-1
J gene: TRBJ2-5
D gene: -

CDR3 DNA: TGTGCCGCGGGACAGGGGCTCGGCGAACTGTTTTTT
CDR3 protein: CAAGQGLGELFF
clone size: -
V gene: TRBV2
J gene: TRBJ1-4
D gene: TRBD1

CDR3 DNA: TGTGCCAGCAGCGCCGACAGGAGTTCCATCAATGAGCAGTTCTTC
CDR3 protein: CASSADRSSINEQFF
clone size: -
V gene: TRBV7-8
J gene: TRBJ2-1
D gene: -

CDR3 DNA: TGCAGCGTTATTCCAGGGACAGGGAACACCGGGGAGCTGTTTTTT
CDR3 protein: CSVIPGTGNTGELFF
clone size: -
V gene: TRBV29-1
J gene: TRBJ2-2
D gene: TRBD1

CDR3 DNA: TGCGCCAGCAGCTTGCTTTCGGGGGGCAATGAGCAGTTCTTC
CDR3 protein: CASSLLSGGNEQFF
clone size: -
V gene: TRBV5-1
J gene: TRBJ2-1
D gene: TRBD2

CDR3 DNA: TGTGCCAGCAGTCCCGGCGGGCTAGCGGGCGGGGGGCAGTTCTTC
CDR3 protein: CASSPGGLAGGGQFF
clone size: -
V gene: TRBV27
J gene: TRBJ2-1
D gene: TRBD2

CDR3 DNA: TGTGCCAGCAGTTTACGATTAGCATTCAATGAGCAGTTCTTC
CDR3 protein: CASSLRLAFNEQFF
clone size: -
V gene: TRBV27
J gene: TRBJ2-1
D gene: -

CDR3 DNA: TGCGCCAGCAGCCAAGAAGTTCGCCCTAGCGGGAGGGCCAATGAGCAGTTCTTC
CDR3 protein: CASSQEVRPSGRANEQFF
clone size: -
V gene: TRBV4-1
J gene: TRBJ2-1
D gene: TRBD2

CDR3 DNA: TGTGCCAGCAGCGTTCGACTAGCGGGAAACTCCTACAATGAGCAGTTCTTC
CDR3 protein: CASSVRLAGNSYNEQFF
clone size: -
V gene: TRBV9
J gene: TRBJ2-1
D gene: TRBD2

CDR3 DNA: TGTGCCAGCAGTTACTCGAGATTTTATGATACGCAGTATTTT
CDR3 protein: CASSYSRFYDTQYF
clone size: -
V gene: TRBV6-5
J gene: TRBJ2-3
D gene: -

CDR3 DNA: TGTGCCTGGAGTGTAAACGGCGGGCGGGAGGCCTCCTGGCACGGTGAGCAGTTCTTC
CDR3 protein: CAWSVNGGREASWHGEQFF
clone size: -
V gene: TRBV30
J gene: TRBJ2-1
D gene: TRBD2

CDR3 DNA: TGTGCCAGCAGCCCCCGCCCTTTTAGCGGAGCGGGGGTAGAGACCCAGTACTTC
CDR3 protein: CASSPRPFSGAGVETQYF
clone size: -
V gene: TRBV7-2
J gene: TRBJ2-5
D gene: TRBD2

CDR3 DNA: TGTGCCAGCAGCTTGGGGACTAGCGGGATTGAAGAGACCCAGTACTTC
CDR3 protein: CASSLGTSGIEETQYF
clone size: -
V gene: TRBV5-4
J gene: TRBJ2-5
D gene: TRBD2

CDR3 DNA: TGTGCCAGCAGTGAACGGGGTAGTGGAACCGGGGAGCTGTTTTTT
CDR3 protein: CASSERGSGTGELFF
clone size: -
V gene: TRBV2
J gene: TRBJ2-2
D gene: -

CDR3 DNA: TGTGCCAGCAGTGGGGGACAGCTTAGCAATCAGCCCCAGCATTTT
CDR3 protein: CASSGGQLSNQPQHF
clone size: once
V gene: TRBV6-5
J gene: TRBJ1-5
D gene: TRBD1

CDR3 DNA: TGTGCCAGCAGCTTAGGTGGGTCGGGGGACACTGAAGCTTTCTTT
CDR3 protein: CASSLGGSGDTEAFF
clone size: once
V gene: TRBV11-3
J gene: TRBJ1-1
D gene: -

CDR3 DNA: TGCAGCGTTAAGACTAGCGGGATTAGCACAGATACGCAGTATTTT
CDR3 protein: CSVKTSGISTDTQYF
clone size: once
V gene: TRBV29-1
J gene: TRBJ2-3
D gene: TRBD2

CDR3 DNA: TGTGCCAGCAGTGACCCTAATCAGGCAGGGGGCTACGAGCAGTACTTC
CDR3 protein: CASSDPNQAGGYEQYF
clone size: -
V gene: TRBV25-1
J gene: TRBJ2-7
D gene: TRBD1

CDR3 DNA: TGTGCCAGCAGCGACACAGGGGGCGCAGGCTACGAGCAGTACTTC
CDR3 protein: CASSDTGGAGYEQYF
clone size: -
V gene: TRBV7-9
J gene: TRBJ2-7
D gene: TRBD1

CDR3 DNA: TGTGCCAGCAGCGCGGGCGAAAACACCATATATTTT
CDR3 protein: CASSAGENTIYF
clone size: -
V gene: TRBV7-9
J gene: TRBJ1-3
D gene: -

CDR3 DNA: TGTGCCAGCTCACCACATCGGGACAGGGGCCCCGAGCAGTACTTC
CDR3 protein: CASSPHRDRGPEQYF
clone size: -
V gene: TRBV18
J gene: TRBJ2-7
D gene: TRBD1

CDR3 DNA: TGTGCCAGCAACGGTCTCAGCGGGGGCTACGAGCAGTACTTC
CDR3 protein: CASNGLSGGYEQYF
clone size: -
V gene: TRBV2
J gene: TRBJ2-7
D gene: TRBD2

CDR3 DNA: TGTGCCAGCAGCTTAGTGGAGGAGACCCAGTACTTC
CDR3 protein: CASSLVEETQYF
clone size: -
V gene: TRBV7-2
J gene: TRBJ2-5
D gene: -

CDR3 DNA: TGCGCCAGCAGCCATGACAGGGTAAAGGAGCTGTTTTTT
CDR3 protein: CASSHDRVKELFF
clone size: -
V gene: TRBV4-1
J gene: TRBJ2-2
D gene: TRBD1

CDR3 DNA: TGTGCCAGCAGTGAATATATCCCCGGAGGGACCCAGTACTTC
CDR3 protein: CASSEYIPGGTQYF
clone size: -
V gene: TRBV25-1
J gene: TRBJ2-5
D gene: -

CDR3 DNA: TGTGCCAGCAGAGGACAGCACTATGGCTACACCTTC
CDR3 protein: CASRGQHYGYTF
clone size: -
V gene: TRBV28
J gene: TRBJ1-2
D gene: -

CDR3 DNA: TGCGCCAGCAATCTAGCGGGAGGGTCCTACGAGCAGTACTTC
CDR3 protein: CASNLAGGSYEQYF
clone size: once
V gene: TRBV5-1
J gene: TRBJ2-7
D gene: TRBD2

CDR3 DNA: TGTGCCAGCAGCCCATTGGGGCGACAGGCAGGCTCCTACGAGCAGTACTTC
CDR3 protein: CASSPLGRQAGSYEQYF
clone size: once
V gene: TRBV12-1
J gene: TRBJ2-7
D gene: -